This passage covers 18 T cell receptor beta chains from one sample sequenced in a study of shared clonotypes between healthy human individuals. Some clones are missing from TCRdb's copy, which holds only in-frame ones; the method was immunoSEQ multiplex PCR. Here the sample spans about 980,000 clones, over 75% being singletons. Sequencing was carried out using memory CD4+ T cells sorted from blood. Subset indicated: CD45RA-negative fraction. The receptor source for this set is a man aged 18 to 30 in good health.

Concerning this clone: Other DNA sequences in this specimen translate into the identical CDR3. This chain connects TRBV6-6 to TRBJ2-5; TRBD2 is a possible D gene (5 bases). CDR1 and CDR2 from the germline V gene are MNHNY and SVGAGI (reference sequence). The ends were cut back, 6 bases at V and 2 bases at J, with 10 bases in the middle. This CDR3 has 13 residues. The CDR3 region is CASRRTGQETQYF. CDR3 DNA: TGTGCCAGCAGGAGGACTGGGCAAGAGACCCAGTACTTC.

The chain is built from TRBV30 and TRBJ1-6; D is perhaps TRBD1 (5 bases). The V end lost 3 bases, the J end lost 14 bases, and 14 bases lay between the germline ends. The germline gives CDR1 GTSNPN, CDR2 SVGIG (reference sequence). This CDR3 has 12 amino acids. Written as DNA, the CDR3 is TGTGCCTGGAGGATTGGGGCCGCGGCCCTCCACTTT. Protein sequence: CAWRIGAAALHF.

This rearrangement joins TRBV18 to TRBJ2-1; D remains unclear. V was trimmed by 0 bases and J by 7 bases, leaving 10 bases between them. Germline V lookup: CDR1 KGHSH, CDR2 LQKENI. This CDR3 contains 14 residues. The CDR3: CASSPPNGENEQFF. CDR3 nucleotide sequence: TGTGCCAGCTCACCACCTAACGGTGAAAATGAGCAGTTCTTC.

DNA for the CDR3: TGTGCCAGCAGCCTGAGAACGGCCTCCTTAGGGGAAGCTTTCTTT. It yields the protein CASSLRTASLGEAFF. The V call is TRBV5-6, the J call TRBJ1-1; D remains ambiguous. V shed 4 bases and J shed 8 bases, with 21 bases lying between them. The CDR3 totals 15 residues. The germline CDR1 and CDR2 sequences are SGHDT and YYEEEE.

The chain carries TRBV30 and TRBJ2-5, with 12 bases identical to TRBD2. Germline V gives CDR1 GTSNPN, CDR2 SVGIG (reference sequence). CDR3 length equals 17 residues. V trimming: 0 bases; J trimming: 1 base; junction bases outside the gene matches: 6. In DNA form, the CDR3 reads TGTGCCTGGAGTGTTATAACTAGCGGGAGGCCCCAAGAGACCCAGTACTTC. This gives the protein CAWSVITSGRPQETQYF. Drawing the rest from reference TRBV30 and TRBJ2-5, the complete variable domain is SQTIHQWPATLVQPVGSPLSLECTVEGTSNPNLYWYRQAAGRGLQLLFYSVGIGQISSEVPQNLSASRPQDRQFILSSKKLLLSDSGFYLCAWSVITSGRPQETQYFGPGTRLLVL.

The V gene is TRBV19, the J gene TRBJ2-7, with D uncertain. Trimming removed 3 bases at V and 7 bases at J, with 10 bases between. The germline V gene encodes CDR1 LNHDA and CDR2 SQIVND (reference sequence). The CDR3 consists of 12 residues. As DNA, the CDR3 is TGTGCCAGTAGTATGGTCGGCCGGGAGCAGTACTTC. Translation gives CASSMVGREQYF.

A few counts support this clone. The CDR3 bases are TGTGCCAGCAGCCTCGGCAGGGACGAGGAAAAACTGTTTTTT. Protein: CASSLGRDEEKLFF. The chain has TRBV6-5 and TRBJ1-4, with D possibly matching TRBD1 (5 bases). V dropped 6 bases and J dropped 8 bases, with 16 bases sitting between them. This CDR3 spans 14 amino acids. Germline assignment: CDR1 MNHEY and CDR2 SVGAGI.

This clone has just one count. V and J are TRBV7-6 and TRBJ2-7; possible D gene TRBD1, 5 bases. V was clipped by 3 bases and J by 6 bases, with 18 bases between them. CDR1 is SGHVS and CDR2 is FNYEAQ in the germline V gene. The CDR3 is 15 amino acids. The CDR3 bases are TGTGCCAGCAGCTTGGGGCAAACGGCCCCACGCGAGCAGTACTTC. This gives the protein CASSLGQTAPREQYF.

This CDR3 reads CASSIGTGGDQPQHF. CDR3 nucleotides: TGTGCCAGTAGTATAGGGACAGGGGGCGACCAGCCCCAGCATTTT. V is TRBV19 and J is TRBJ1-5, with TRBD1 matching over 11 bases. The CDR3 sequence is 15 residues long. Germline trimming cut 1 base from V and 7 bases from J; bases unmatched to any gene: 3. Germline values: CDR1 LNHDA, CDR2 SQIVND (reference sequence).

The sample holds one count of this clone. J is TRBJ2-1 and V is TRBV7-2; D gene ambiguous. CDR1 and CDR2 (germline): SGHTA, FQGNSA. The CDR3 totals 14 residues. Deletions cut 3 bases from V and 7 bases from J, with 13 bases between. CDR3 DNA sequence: TGTGCCAGCAGCTTTCGAACACTACCAAATGAGCAGTTCTTC. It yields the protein CASSFRTLPNEQFF.

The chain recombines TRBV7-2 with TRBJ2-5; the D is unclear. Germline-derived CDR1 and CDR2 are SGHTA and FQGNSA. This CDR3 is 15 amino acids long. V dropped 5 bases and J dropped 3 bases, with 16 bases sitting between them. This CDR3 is CASSLSTLRKETQYF. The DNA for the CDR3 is TGTGCCAGCAGCCTCAGCACGCTTAGAAAAGAGACCCAGTACTTC.

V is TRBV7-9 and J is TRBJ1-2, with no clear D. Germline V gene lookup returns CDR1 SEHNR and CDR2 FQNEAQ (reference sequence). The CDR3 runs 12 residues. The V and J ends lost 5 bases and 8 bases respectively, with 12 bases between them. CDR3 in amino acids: CASSRAQGGYTF. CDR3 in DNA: TGTGCCAGCAGCCGAGCCCAAGGAGGCTACACCTTC. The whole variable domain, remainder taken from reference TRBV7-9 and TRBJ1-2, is DTGVSQNPRHKITKRGQNVTFRCDPISEHNRLYWYRQTLGQGPEFLTYFQNEAQLEKSRLLSDRFSAERPKGSFSTLEIQRTEQGDSAMYLCASSRAQGGYTFGSGTRLTVV.

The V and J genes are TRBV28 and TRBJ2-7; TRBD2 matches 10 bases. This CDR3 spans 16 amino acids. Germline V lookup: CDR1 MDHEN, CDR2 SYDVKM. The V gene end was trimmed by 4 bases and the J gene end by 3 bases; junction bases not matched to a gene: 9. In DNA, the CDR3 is TGTGCCAGCAGTTCCCTCTCTAGCGGGGGCCACTACGAGCAGTACTTC. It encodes CASSSLSSGGHYEQYF. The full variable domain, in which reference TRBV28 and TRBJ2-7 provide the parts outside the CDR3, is DVKVTQSSRYLVKRTGEKVFLECVQDMDHENMFWYRQDPGLGLRLIYFSYDVKMKEKGDIPEGYSVSREKKERFSLILESASTNQTSMYLCASSSLSSGGHYEQYFGPGTRLTVT.

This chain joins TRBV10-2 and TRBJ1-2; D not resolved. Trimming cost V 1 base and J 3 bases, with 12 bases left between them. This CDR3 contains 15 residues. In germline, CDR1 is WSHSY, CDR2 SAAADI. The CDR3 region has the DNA TGCGCCAGCAGTGAGTTGCGGATAGGAGACTATGGCTACACCTTC. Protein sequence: CASSELRIGDYGYTF.

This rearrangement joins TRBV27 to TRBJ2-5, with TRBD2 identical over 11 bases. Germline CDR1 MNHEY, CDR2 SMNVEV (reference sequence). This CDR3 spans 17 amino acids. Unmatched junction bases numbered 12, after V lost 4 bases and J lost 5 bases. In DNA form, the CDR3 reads TGTGCCAGCAGTTCCCGACTAGCGGGGCCCGGGGGGGAGACCCAGTACTTC. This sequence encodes CASSSRLAGPGGETQYF.

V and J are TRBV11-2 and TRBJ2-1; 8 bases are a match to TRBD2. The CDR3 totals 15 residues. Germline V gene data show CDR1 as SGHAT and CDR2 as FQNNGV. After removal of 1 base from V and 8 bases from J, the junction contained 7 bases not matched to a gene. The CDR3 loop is CASSLVAAGVYEQFF. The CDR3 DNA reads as TGTGCCAGCAGCTTAGTGGCAGCGGGAGTGTATGAGCAGTTCTTC.

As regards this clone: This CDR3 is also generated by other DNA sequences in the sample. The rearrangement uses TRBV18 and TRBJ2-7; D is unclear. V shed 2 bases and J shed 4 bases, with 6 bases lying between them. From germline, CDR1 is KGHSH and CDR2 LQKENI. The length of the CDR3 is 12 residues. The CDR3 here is CASSPGQYEQYF. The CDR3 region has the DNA TGTGCCAGCTCACCAGGGCAGTACGAGCAGTACTTC.

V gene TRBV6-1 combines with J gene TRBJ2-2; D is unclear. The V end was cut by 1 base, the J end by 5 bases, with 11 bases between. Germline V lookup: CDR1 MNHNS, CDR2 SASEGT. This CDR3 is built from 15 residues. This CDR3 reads CASSEEGAWTGELFF. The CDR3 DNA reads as TGTGCCAGCAGTGAAGAAGGCGCTTGGACCGGGGAGCTGTTTTTT.